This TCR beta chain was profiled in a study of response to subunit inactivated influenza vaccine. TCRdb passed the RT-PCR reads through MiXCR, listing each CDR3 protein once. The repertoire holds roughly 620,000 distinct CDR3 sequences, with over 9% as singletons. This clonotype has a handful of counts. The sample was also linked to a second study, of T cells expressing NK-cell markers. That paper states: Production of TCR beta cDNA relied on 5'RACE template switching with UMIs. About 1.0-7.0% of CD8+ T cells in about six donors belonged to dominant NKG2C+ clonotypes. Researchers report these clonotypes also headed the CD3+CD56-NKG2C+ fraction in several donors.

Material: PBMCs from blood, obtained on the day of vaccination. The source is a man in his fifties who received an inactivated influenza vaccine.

The CDR3 DNA reads TGTGCCAGCAGTTTAGTAGCGGGGCAAGCCAAAAACATTCAGTACTTC. Translated, it gives CASSLVAGQAKNIQYF. This chain joins TRBV28 and TRBJ2-4, with 8 positions matching TRBD2. Germline lookup yields CDR1 MDHEN and CDR2 SYDVKM. CDR3 length: 16 residues. Trimming took 2 bases from V and 0 from J; bases not matched to a gene: 3.